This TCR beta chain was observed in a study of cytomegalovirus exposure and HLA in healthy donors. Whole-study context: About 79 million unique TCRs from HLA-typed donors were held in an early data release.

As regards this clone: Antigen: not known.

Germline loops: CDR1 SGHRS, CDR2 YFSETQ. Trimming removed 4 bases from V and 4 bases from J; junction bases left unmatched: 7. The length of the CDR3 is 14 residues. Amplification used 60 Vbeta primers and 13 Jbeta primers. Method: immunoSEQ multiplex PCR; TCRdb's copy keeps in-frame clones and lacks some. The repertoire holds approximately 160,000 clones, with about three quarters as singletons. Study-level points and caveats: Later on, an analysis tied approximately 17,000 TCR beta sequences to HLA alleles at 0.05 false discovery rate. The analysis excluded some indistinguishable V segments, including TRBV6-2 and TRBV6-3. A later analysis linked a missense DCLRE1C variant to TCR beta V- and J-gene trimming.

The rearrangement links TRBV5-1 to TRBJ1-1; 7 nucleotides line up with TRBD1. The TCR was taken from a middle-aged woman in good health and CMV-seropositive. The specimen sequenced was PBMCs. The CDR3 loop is CASSPQTGSTEAFF. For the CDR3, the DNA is TGCGCCAGCAGCCCGCAGACAGGGTCCACTGAAGCTTTCTTT.